The 2 T cell receptor beta chains below all came from one sample that was sequenced in a study of T-cell memory formation after mild COVID-19 (TCRdb year 2021). Libraries were prepared through 5' RACE. TCRdb lists the instrument as Illumina NovaSeq 6000. The public reads were quality trimmed at Q25 with fastp and then assembled into clones with MiXCR by TCRdb, keeping productive beta chains. Every entry covers one CDR3 protein and lists the most common genes and DNA from its rows. The table for this sample lists about 290,000 distinct CDR3 sequences; 15% to 20% of them were counted only once. In total, the top ten clones hold 22% of the sample. Sequencing was done on a sample of PBMCs or a T cell subset sorted from them (not recorded which). The receptors come from a man younger than 35 who had mild COVID-19 (a few samples of this study predate the infection). The sample titles of this study are shuffled in the database, so cell type and time point are left out; the donor was told from shared clones.

This clonotype came up a few times. The V and J genes are TRBV5-1 and TRBJ2-6; D not resolved. Germline values: CDR1 SGHRS, CDR2 YFSETQ. This CDR3 spans 14 amino acids. Trimming left V 4 bases short and J 0 bases short, with 5 bases between. The CDR3 nucleotides read TGCGCCAGCAGCCCCGGCTCTGGGGCCAACGTCCTGACTTTC. Protein sequence: CASSPGSGANVLTF.

This clonotype was counted many times. V usage is TRBV12-3 or TRBV12-4 and J usage is TRBJ1-3; no reliable D call. The V and J ends lost 3 bases and 4 bases respectively, with 4 bases between them. There are 12 residues in the CDR3. DNA of the CDR3: TGTGCCAGCAGTTTGGACGGAAACACCATATATTTT. Its protein product is CASSLDGNTIYF.